Listed here are 4 T cell receptor beta chains from one sample, sequenced in a study of blood T cells in healthy people across ages (dated by TCRdb to between 2014 and 2017). The receptor library was made with 5' RACE. Instrument used: Illumina HiSeq 2500. The second PCR ran for about 7 to 11 cycles and used a J-beta primer mix along with a sample-barcoded 5' primer. The raw public data were reprocessed by TCRdb itself: fastp quality trimming at Q25, MiXCR clonotype calling, in-frame beta chains only. Rows with one shared CDR3 protein collapse into an entry with the most common genes and DNA. This sample is represented by over 1,300,000 distinct CDR3 sequences; around 59% of them were singletons. Jointly, the top ten make up over 6.5% of the sample. The sequenced sample was blood. Receptors were obtained from a man between 18 and 35 years old in good health.

The chain recombines TRBV7-9 with TRBJ1-1, with 7 nucleotides matching TRBD1. The junction had 8 bases not matched to a gene; V was cut back by 6 bases and J by 7 bases. The germline gives CDR1 SEHNR, CDR2 FQNEAQ (reference sequence). The CDR3 is 13 amino acids. CDR3 nucleotide sequence: TGTGCCAGCAGTCCCGGGACAGTTCTTGAAGCTTTCTTT. This codes for CASSPGTVLEAFF.

This clonotype was observed a handful of times. The chain carries TRBV20-1 and TRBJ2-3, with 9 nucleotides matching TRBD2. The germline V gene has CDR1 DFQATT and CDR2 SNEGSKA (reference sequence). The V gene end was trimmed by 3 bases and the J gene end by 2 bases; junction bases not matched to a gene: 6. CDR3 length equals 15 residues. CDR3 sequence reads: CSASSSGGNTDTQYF. In DNA form, the CDR3 reads TGCAGTGCTAGTTCAAGCGGGGGGAACACAGATACGCAGTATTTT.

CDR3 loop: CAIFRDNIYGYTF. CDR3 sequence (DNA): TGTGCCATCTTTCGGGACAACATCTATGGCTACACCTTC. The rearrangement uses TRBV10-3 and TRBJ1-2; a weak D match, TRBD1 (6 bases). Germline CDR1 reads ENHRY; CDR2 reads SYGVKD. The V and J ends lost 8 bases and 4 bases respectively, with 14 bases between them. This CDR3 contains 13 residues.

The rearrangement joins TRBV7-9 to TRBJ1-4, with D maybe TRBD1 (6 bases). V lost 4 bases, J lost 4 bases, and 19 bases lay in between. Looked up from germline, CDR1 is SEHNR and CDR2 is FQNEAQ (reference sequence). CDR3 length equals 17 residues. The CDR3, as DNA: TGTGCCAGCAGCTCTTATCGCTTGGACAGCGGTAATGAAAAACTGTTTTTT. It specifies CASSSYRLDSGNEKLFF.